The T cell receptor (beta chain) under discussion was sequenced for a study of shared clonotypes between healthy human individuals. Donors had no recently reported acute infections or vaccinations and were HIV-negative. V shed 3 bases and J shed 5 bases, with 7 bases lying between them. The CDR3 has 11 residues. Germline values: CDR1 DFQATT, CDR2 SNEGSKA (reference sequence). As handled by the study authors: Because ImmunoSEQ provided only junction sequences with no quality scores, the filtering differed. The method was immunoSEQ multiplex PCR; TCRdb's version includes in-frame clones alone and lacks a portion of them. That table furnishes V, J and clone size, whereas the DNA furnished D and trimming. The table lists around 1.6 million clones, 95% to 99% of them singletons, with around 0.45% in the top ten. As to this clone: The sample carries other DNA sequences with the same CDR3.

Sequences were obtained from naive CD4+ T cells sorted from blood. Subset in this sample: CD45RA+ positively selected. V and J are TRBV20-1 and TRBJ2-5; D assignment may be TRBD1 or TRBD2 (5 bases each). The receptor's source is a man aged 30 to 45 in good health. The DNA for the CDR3 is TGCAGTGCTAGGTGGGGGGAGACCCAGTACTTC. This encodes CSARWGETQYF.